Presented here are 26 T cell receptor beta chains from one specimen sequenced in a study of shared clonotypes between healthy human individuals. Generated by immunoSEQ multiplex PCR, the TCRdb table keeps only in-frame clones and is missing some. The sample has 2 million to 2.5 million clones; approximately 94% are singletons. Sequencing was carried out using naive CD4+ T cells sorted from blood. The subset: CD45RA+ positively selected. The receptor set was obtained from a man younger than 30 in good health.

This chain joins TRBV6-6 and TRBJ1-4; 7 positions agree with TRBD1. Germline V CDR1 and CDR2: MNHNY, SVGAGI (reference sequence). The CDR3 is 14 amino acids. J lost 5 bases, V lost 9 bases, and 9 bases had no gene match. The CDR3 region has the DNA TGTGCCAGTCTAGATCGGGACAGCAATGAAAAACTGTTTTTT. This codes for CASLDRDSNEKLFF.

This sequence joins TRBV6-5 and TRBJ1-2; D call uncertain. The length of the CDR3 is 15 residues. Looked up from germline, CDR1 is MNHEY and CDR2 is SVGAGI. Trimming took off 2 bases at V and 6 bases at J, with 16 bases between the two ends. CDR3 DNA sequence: TGTGCCAGCAGTTACATGACAACCGGCGGAGATGGCTACACCTTC. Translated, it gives CASSYMTTGGDGYTF.

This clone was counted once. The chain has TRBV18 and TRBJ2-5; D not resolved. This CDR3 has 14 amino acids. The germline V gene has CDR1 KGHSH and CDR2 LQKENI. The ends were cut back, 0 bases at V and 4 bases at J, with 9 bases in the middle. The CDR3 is CASSPPSIVETQYF. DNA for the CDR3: TGTGCCAGCTCACCACCCTCCATCGTAGAGACCCAGTACTTC.

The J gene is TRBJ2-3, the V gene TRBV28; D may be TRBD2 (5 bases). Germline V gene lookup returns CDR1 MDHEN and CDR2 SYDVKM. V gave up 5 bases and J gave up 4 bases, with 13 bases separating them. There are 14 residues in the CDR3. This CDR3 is CASSLATTPDTQYF. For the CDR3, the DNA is TGTGCCAGCAGTCTTGCGACTACCCCAGATACGCAGTATTTT.

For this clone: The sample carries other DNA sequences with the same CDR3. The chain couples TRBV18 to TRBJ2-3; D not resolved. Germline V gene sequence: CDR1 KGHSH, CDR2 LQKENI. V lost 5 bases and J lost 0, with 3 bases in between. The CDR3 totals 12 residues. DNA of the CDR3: TGTGCCAGCTCATCGAGCACAGATACGCAGTATTTT. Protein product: CASSSSTDTQYF.

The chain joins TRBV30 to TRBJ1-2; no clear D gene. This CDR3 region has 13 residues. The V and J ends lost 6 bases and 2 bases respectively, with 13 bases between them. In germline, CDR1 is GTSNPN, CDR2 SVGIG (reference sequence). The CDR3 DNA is TGTGCCTGTTCCGGGCAGCCCAACTATGGCTACACCTTC. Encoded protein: CACSGQPNYGYTF.

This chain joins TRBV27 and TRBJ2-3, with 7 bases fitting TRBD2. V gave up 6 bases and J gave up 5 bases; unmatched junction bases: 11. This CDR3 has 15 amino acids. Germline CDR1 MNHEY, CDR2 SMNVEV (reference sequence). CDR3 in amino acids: CASSHGLEKQDTQYF. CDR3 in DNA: TGTGCCAGCAGCCACGGACTAGAAAAACAAGATACGCAGTATTTT.

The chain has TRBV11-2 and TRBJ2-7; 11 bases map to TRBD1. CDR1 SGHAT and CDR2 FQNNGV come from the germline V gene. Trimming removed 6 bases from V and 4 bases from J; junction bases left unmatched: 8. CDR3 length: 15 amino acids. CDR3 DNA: TGTGCCAGCAGTTTTTCCGGGACAGGGGGTTACGAGCAGTACTTC. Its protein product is CASSFSGTGGYEQYF.

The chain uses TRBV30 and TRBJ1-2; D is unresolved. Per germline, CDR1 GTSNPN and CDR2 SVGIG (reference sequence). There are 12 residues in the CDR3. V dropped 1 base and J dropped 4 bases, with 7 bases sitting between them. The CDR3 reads CAWSGDPYGYTF. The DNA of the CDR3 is TGTGCCTGGAGTGGAGATCCCTATGGCTACACCTTC.

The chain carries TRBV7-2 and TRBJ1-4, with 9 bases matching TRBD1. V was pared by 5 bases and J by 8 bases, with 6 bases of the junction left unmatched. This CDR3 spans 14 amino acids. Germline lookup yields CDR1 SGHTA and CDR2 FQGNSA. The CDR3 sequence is CASSAGTGSEKLFF. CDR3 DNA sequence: TGTGCCAGCAGCGCCGGGACAGGGAGCGAAAAACTGTTTTTT.

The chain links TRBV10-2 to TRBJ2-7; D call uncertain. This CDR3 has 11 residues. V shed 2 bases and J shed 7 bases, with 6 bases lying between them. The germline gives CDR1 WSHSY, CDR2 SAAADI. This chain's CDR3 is CASSEASEQYF. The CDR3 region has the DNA TGCGCCAGCAGTGAGGCATCGGAGCAGTACTTC.

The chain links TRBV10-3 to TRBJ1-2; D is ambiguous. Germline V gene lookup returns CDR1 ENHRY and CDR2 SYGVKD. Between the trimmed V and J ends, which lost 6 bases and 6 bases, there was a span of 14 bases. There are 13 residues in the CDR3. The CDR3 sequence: CAIRSPNNDGYTF. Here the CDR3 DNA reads TGTGCCATCAGATCCCCCAACAATGATGGCTACACCTTC.

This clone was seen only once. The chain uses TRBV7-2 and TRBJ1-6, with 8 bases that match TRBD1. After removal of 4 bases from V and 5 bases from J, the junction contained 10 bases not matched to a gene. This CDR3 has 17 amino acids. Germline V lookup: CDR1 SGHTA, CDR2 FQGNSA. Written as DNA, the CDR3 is TGTGCCAGCAGCTCGTTACAGGGGGTATCAGATAATTCACCCCTCCACTTT. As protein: CASSSLQGVSDNSPLHF.

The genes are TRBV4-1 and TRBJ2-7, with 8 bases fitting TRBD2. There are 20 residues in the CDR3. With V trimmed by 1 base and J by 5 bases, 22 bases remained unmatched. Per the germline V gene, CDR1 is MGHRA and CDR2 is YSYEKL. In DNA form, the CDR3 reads TGCGCCAGCAGCCAAGTCCCAGGGACTAGTTGGACGAAGGCCCTGGACGAGCAGTACTTC. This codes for CASSQVPGTSWTKALDEQYF.

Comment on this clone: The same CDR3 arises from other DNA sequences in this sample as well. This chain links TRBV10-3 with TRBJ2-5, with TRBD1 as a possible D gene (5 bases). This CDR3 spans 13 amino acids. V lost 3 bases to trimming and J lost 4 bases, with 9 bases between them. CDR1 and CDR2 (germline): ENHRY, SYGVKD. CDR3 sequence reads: CAISDGRAETQYF. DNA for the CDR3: TGTGCCATCAGTGACGGCAGGGCAGAGACCCAGTACTTC.

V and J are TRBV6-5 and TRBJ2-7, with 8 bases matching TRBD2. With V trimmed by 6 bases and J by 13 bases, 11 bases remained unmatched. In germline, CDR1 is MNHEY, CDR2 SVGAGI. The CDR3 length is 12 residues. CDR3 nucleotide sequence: TGTGCCAGCAGCCCAATCCCGGGACTAGTTTACTTC. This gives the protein CASSPIPGLVYF.

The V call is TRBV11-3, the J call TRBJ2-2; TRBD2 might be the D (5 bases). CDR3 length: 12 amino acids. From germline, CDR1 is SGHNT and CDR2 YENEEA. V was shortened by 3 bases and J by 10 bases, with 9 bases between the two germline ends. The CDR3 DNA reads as TGTGCCAGCAGCTTTCGGGGAGAGGAGCTGTTTTTT. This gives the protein CASSFRGEELFF.

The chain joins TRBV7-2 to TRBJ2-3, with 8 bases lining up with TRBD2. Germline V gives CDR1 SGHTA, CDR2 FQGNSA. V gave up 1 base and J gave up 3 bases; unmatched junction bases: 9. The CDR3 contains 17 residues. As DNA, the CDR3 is TGTGCCAGCAGCTTAGGAGCGAGCGGGAGTGGAACAGATACGCAGTATTTT. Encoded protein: CASSLGASGSGTDTQYF.

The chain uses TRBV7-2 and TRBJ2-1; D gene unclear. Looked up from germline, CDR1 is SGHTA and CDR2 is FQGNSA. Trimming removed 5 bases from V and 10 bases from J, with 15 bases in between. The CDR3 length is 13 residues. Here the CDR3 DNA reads TGTGCCAGCAGCCTTCATTCGTACGGGGAGCAGTTCTTC. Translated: CASSLHSYGEQFF.

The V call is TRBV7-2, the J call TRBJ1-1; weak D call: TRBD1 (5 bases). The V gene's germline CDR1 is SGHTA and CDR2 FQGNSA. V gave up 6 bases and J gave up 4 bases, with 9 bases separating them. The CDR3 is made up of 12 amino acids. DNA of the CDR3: TGTGCCAGCAGTCGGGACGGCACTGAAGCTTTCTTT. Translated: CASSRDGTEAFF.

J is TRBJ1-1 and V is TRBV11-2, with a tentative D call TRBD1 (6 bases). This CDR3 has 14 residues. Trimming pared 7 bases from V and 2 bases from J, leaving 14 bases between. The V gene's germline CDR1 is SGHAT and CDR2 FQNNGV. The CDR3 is CASTRGGLNTEAFF. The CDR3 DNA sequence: TGTGCCAGCACCCGGGGGGGCCTAAACACTGAAGCTTTCTTT.

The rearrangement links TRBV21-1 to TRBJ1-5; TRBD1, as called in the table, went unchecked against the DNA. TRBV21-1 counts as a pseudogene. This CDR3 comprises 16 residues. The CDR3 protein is CASSRQGLLCNQPQHF. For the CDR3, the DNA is TGTGCCAGCAGCAGACAGGGGCTCCTTTGCAATCAGCCCCAGCATTTT.

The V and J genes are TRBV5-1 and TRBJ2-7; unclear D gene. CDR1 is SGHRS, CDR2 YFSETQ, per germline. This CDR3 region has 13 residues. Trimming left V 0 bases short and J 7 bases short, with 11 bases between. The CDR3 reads CASSLGPSEEQYF. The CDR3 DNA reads TGCGCCAGCAGCTTGGGCCCTTCAGAAGAGCAGTACTTC.

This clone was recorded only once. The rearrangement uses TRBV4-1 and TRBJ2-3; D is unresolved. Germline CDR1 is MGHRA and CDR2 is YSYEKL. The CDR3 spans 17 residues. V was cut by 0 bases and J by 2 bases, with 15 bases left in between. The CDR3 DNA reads TGCGCCAGCAGCCAAGATAGGGTACCCACTGACACAGATACGCAGTATTTT. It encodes CASSQDRVPTDTDTQYF.

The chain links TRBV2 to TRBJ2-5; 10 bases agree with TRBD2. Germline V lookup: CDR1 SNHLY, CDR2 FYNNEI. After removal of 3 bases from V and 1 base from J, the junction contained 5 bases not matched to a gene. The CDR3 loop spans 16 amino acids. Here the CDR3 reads CASSDGIAGGQETQYF. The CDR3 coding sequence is TGTGCCAGCAGTGATGGAATAGCGGGGGGCCAAGAGACCCAGTACTTC. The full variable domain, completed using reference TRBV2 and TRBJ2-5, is EPEVTQTPSHQVTQMGQEVILRCVPISNHLYFYWYRQILGQKVEFLVSFYNNEISEKSEIFDDQFSVERPDGSNFTLKIRSTKLEDSAMYFCASSDGIAGGQETQYFGPGTRLLVL.

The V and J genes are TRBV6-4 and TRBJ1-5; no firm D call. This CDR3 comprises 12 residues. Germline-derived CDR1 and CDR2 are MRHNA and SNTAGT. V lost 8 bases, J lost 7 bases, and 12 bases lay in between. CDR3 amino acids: CASSPSRQPQHF. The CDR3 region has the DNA TGTGCCAGCTCGCCCAGTAGGCAGCCCCAGCATTTT.